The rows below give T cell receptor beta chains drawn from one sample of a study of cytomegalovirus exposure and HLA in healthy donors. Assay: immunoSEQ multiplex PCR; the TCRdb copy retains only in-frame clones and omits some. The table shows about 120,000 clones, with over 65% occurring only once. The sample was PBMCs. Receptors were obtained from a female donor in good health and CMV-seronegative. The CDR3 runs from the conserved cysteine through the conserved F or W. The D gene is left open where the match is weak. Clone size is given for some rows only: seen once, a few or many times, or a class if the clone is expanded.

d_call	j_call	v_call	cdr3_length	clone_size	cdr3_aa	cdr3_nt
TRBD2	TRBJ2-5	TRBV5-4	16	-	CASSPSGGPDQETQYF	TGTGCCAGCAGCCCATCGGGGGGGCCAGACCAAGAGACCCAGTACTTC
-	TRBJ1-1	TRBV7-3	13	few	CASSFQENTEAFF	TGTGCCAGCAGCTTCCAGGAGAACACTGAAGCTTTCTTT
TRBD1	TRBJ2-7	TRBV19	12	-	CASSDRGYEQYF	TGTGCCAGTAGTGACAGGGGGTACGAGCAGTACTTC
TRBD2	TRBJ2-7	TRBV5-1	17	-	CASRPGLAGGSSGEQYF	TGCGCCAGCAGGCCCGGACTAGCGGGGGGATCTTCGGGAGAGCAGTACTTC
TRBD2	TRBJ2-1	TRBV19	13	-	CASSMGEGGEQFF	TGTGCCAGTAGTATGGGGGAGGGTGGTGAGCAGTTCTTC
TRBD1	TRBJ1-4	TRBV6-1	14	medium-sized	CASSEGTGVEKLFF	TGTGCCAGCAGTGAAGGGACAGGGGTTGAAAAACTGTTTTTT
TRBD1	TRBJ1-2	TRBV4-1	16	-	CASSPRNRGQDYGYTF	TGCGCCAGCAGCCCGAGGAACAGGGGGCAGGACTATGGCTACACCTTC
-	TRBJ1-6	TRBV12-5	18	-	CASGLVLTGQRVNSPLHF	TGTGCTAGTGGTTTGGTACTTACCGGACAGAGGGTTAATTCACCCCTCCACTTT
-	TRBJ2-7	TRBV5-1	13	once	CASSLASTYEQYF	TGCGCCAGCAGCTTGGCTTCTACCTACGAGCAGTACTTC
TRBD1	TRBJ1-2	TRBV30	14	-	CAWSPLRDRYGYTF	TGTGCCTGGAGTCCCCTCCGGGACAGGTATGGCTACACCTTC
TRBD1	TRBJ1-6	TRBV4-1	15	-	CASSQDDRGYSPLHF	TGCGCCAGCAGCCAAGATGACAGGGGTTATTCACCCCTCCACTTT
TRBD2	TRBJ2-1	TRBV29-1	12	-	CSARGEDNEQFF	TGCAGCGCCCGGGGGGAAGACAATGAGCAGTTCTTC
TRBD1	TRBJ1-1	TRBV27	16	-	CASSPSGGGLNTEAFF	TGTGCCAGCAGTCCGTCAGGGGGCGGTTTGAACACTGAAGCTTTCTTT
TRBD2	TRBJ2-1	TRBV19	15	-	CASSLPAGAYNEQFF	TGTGCCAGTAGTCTCCCAGCGGGGGCCTACAATGAGCAGTTCTTC
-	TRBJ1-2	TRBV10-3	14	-	CATGVPGSLDGYTF	TGTGCCACAGGAGTACCGGGATCACTTGATGGCTACACCTTC
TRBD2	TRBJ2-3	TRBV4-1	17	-	CASSQVITGLAGVTQYF	TGCGCCAGCAGCCAAGTGATAACGGGACTAGCGGGGGTCACGCAGTATTTT